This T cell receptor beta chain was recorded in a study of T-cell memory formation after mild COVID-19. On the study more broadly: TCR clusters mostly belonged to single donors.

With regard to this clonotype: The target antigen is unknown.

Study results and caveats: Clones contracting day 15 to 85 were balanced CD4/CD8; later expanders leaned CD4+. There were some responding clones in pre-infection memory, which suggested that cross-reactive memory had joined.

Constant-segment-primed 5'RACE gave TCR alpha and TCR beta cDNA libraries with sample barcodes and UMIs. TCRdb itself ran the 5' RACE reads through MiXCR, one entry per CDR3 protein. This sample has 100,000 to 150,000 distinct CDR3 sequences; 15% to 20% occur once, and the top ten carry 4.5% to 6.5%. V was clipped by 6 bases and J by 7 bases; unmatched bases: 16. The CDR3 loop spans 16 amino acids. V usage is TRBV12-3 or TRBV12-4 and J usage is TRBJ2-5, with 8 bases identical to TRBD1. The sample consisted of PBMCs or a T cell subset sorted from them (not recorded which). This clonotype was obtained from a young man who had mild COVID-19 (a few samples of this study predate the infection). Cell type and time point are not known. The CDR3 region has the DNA TGTGCCAGCAGCCGCAAAGGGACAGGCCGAGGGGGGACCCAGTACTTC. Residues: CASSRKGTGRGGTQYF.